This TCR beta chain appears in the sequencing data of a study of memory CD4+ T cells and cytomegalovirus serostatus. Study-level information: This sample comes from healthy Belgian adults, 9 CMV seropositive, 20 to 25 seronegative.

Authors' methods: After removing out-of-frame reads, 2,204,828 distinct TCRbeta sequences remained. Sequencing used immunoSEQ multiplex PCR; TCRdb keeps in-frame clones, though not all of them. V and J calls and clone size are given by that table; D and trimming were obtained from the DNA. The sample yields about 50,000 clones, around four fifths seen once. Germline assignment: CDR1 LNHDA and CDR2 SQIVND (reference sequence). The CDR3 totals 14 residues. Trimming took 10 bases from V and 7 from J; bases not matched to a gene: 10. The sort gate was single viable CD3+CD4+CD8-CD45RO+ cells for memory CD4+ T cells.

The genes are TRBV19 and TRBJ1-6, with 7 bases aligning to TRBD1. This receptor was taken from an adult in good health and CMV-seronegative. The specimen sequenced was memory CD4+ T cells from blood. The CDR3 region has the DNA TGTGCCACCAAACCGGACAGGATAAATTCACCCCTCCACTTT. It specifies CATKPDRINSPLHF.